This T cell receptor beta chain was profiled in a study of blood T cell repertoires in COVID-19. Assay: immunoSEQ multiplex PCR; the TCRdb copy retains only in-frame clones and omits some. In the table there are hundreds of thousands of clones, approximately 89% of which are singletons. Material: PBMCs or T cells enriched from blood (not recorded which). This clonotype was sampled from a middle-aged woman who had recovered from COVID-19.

The CDR3 spells CASSPERGGPDTQYF. CDR3 in DNA: TGTGCCAGCAGCCCGGAGCGGGGGGGACCAGATACGCAGTATTTT. The chain employs TRBV9 and TRBJ2-3; 10 positions agree with TRBD2. With V trimmed by 4 bases and J by 4 bases, 6 bases remained unmatched. Germline lookup yields CDR1 SGDLS and CDR2 YYNGEE. The CDR3 spans 15 residues. Using reference TRBV9 and TRBJ2-3 for the parts outside the CDR3, the full variable domain is DSGVTQTPKHLITATGQRVTLRCSPRSGDLSVYWYQQSLDQGLQFLIQYYNGEERAKGNILERFSAQQFPDLHSELNLSSLELGDSALYFCASSPERGGPDTQYFGPGTRLTVL.